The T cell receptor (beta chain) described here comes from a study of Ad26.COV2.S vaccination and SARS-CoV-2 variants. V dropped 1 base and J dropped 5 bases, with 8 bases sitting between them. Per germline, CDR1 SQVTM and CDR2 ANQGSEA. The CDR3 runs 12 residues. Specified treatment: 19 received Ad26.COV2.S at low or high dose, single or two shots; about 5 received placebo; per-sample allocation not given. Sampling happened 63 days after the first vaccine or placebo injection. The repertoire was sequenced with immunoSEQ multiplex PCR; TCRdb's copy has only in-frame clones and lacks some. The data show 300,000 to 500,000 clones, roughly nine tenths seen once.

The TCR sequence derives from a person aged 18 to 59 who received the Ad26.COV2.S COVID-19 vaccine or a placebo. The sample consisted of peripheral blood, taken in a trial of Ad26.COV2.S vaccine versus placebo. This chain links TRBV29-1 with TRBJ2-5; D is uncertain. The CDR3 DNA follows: TGCAGCGTTGAAGTCGTAATTGAGACCCAGTACTTC. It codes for CSVEVVIETQYF. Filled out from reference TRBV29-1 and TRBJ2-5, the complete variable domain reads SAVISQKPSRDICQRGTSLTIQCQVDSQVTMMFWYRQQPGQSLTLIATANQGSEATYESGFVIDKFPISRPNLTFSTLTVSNMSPEDSSIYLCSVEVVIETQYFGPGTRLLVL.